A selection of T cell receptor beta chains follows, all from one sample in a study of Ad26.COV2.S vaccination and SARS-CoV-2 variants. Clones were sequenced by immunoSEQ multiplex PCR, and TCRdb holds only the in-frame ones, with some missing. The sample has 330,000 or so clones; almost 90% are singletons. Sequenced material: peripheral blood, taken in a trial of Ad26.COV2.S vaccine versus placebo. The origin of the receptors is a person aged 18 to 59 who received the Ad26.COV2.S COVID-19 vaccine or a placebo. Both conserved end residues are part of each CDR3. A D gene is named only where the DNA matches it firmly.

CDR3: CASSEYFGTGDEKLFF
J: TRBJ1-4
V: TRBV25-1
length: 16
D: TRBD1

CDR3: CASSHETGGSSSGANVLTF
J: TRBJ2-6
V: TRBV4-1
length: 19
D: TRBD1

CDR3: CASSLALPYGYTF
J: TRBJ1-2
V: TRBV7-2
length: 13
D: .

CDR3: CASSPTDRADTQYF
J: TRBJ2-3
V: TRBV18
length: 14
D: TRBD1

CDR3: CASSLSPVAGSLDTQYF
J: TRBJ2-3
V: TRBV3-1/TRBV3-2
length: 17
D: TRBD2

CDR3: CASKVEGRYNEQFF
J: TRBJ2-1
V: TRBV19
length: 14
D: .

CDR3: CASSPGTGVEAFF
J: TRBJ1-1
V: TRBV6-2/TRBV6-3
length: 13
D: TRBD1

CDR3: CASSQDRAGELFF
J: TRBJ2-2
V: TRBV4-3
length: 13
D: .

CDR3: CASSFGGGLQRYPLHF
J: TRBJ1-6
V: TRBV27
length: 16
D: .

CDR3: CASSPPQGFMNTEAFF
J: TRBJ1-1
V: TRBV18
length: 16
D: .

CDR3: CASSPRGPAYEQYF
J: TRBJ2-7
V: TRBV6-5
length: 14
D: .

CDR3: CASSPGTGIFKNIQYF
J: TRBJ2-4
V: TRBV6-6
length: 16
D: TRBD1

CDR3: CASSPQQGAVGGYTF
J: TRBJ1-2
V: TRBV6-4
length: 15
D: .

CDR3: CASSLVSGPLTF
J: TRBJ1-2
V: TRBV11-3
length: 12
D: .